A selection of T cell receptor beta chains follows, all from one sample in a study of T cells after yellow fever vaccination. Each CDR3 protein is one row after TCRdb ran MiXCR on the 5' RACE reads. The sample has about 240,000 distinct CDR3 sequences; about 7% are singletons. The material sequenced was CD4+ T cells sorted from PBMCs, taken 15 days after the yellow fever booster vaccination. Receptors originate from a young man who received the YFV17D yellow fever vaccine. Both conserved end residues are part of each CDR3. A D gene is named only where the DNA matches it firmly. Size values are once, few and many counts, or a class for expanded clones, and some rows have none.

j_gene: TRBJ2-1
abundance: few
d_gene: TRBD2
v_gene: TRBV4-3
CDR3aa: CASSQDPPQLAGGNEQFF
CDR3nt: TGCGCCAGCAGCCAGGACCCCCCCCAACTAGCGGGAGGGAATGAGCAGTTCTTC

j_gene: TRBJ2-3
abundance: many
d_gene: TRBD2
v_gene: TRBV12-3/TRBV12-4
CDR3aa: CASSFGLAGSTDTQYF
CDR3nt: TGTGCCAGCAGTTTCGGGCTAGCGGGAAGCACAGATACGCAGTATTTT

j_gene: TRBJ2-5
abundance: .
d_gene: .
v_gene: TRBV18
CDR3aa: CASSQQPGETQYF
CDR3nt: TGTGCCAGCTCACAACAGCCGGGGGAGACCCAGTACTTC

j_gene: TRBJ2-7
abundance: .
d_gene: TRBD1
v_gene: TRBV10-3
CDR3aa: CAISWDRGGVGEQYF
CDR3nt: TGTGCCATCAGTTGGGACAGGGGAGGGGTGGGCGAGCAGTACTTC

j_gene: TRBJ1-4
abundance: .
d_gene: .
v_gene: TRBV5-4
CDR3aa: CASSMGGREKLFF
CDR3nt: TGTGCCAGCAGTATGGGGGGTAGGGAAAAACTGTTTTTT

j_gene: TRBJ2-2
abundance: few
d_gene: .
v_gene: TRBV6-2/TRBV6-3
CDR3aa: CATFDIPGELFF
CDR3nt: TGTGCCACCTTCGACATTCCCGGGGAGCTGTTTTTT

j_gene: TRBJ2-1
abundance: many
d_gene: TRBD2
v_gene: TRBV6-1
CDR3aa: CASGRESSYNEQFF
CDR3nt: TGTGCCAGCGGGAGGGAGAGCTCCTACAATGAGCAGTTCTTC

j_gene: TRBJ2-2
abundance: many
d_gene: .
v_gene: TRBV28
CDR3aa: CASSLSGELFF
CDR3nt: TGTGCCAGCAGTTTGAGCGGGGAGCTGTTTTTT

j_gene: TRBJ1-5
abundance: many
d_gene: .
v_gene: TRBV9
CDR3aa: CASSPGDLGSNQPQHF
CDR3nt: TGTGCCAGCAGCCCCGGTGACTTGGGCAGCAATCAGCCCCAGCATTTT

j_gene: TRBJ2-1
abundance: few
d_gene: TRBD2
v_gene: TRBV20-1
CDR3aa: CSARGLANEQFF
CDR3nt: TGCAGTGCTAGAGGACTAGCGAATGAGCAGTTCTTC

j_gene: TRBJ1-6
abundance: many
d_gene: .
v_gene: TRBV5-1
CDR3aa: CASSLDFPPLHF
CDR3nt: TGCGCCAGCAGCTTGGATTTTCCACCCCTCCACTTT

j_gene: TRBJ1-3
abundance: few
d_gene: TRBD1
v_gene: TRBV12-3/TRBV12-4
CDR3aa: CASSYDRVSGNTIYF
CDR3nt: TGTGCCAGCAGTTATGACAGGGTGTCTGGAAACACCATATATTTT

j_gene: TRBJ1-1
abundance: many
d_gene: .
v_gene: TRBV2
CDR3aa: CASSVAGFHTEAFF
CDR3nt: TGTGCCAGCAGTGTGGCGGGCTTCCACACTGAAGCTTTCTTT

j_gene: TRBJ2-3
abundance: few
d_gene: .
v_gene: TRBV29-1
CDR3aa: CSVVYGSTDTQYF
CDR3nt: TGCAGCGTTGTTTACGGGAGCACAGATACGCAGTATTTT

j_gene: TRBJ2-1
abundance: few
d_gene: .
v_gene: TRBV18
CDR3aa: CASSPTDDEQFF
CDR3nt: TGTGCCAGCTCACCAACCGACGACGAGCAGTTCTTC